This T cell receptor (beta chain) emerged from a study of cytomegalovirus exposure and HLA in healthy donors. Study findings and constraints: Fewer N-insertions than the roughly 700-donor mean were reportedly shown by an Asian-associated ancestry cluster in a later analysis.

The PCR ran on 60 Vbeta and 13 Jbeta primers. Profiled with immunoSEQ multiplex PCR; TCRdb holds only in-frame clones, not every one. The sample records under 150,000 clones, approximately 80% being singletons. Note on this clone: The antigen remains undetermined.

The clonotype originates from a male donor in good health and CMV-seropositive. Sequenced: PBMCs.

CDR3 amino acids: CASSLGASLNTEAFF. CDR3 DNA: TGCGCCAGCAGCTTGGGGGCCTCTTTGAACACTGAAGCTTTCTTT. The rearrangement uses TRBV5-1 and TRBJ1-1; D unresolved. Per the germline V gene, CDR1 is SGHRS and CDR2 is YFSETQ. The CDR3 covers 15 residues. V lost 0 bases and J 0 bases, leaving 9 bases between the germline ends. The full variable domain, completed using reference TRBV5-1 and TRBJ1-1, is KAGVTQTPRYLIKTRGQQVTLSCSPISGHRSVSWYQQTPGQGLQFLFEYFSETQRNKGNFPGRFSGRQFSNSRSEMNVSTLELGDSALYLCASSLGASLNTEAFFGQGTRLTVV.